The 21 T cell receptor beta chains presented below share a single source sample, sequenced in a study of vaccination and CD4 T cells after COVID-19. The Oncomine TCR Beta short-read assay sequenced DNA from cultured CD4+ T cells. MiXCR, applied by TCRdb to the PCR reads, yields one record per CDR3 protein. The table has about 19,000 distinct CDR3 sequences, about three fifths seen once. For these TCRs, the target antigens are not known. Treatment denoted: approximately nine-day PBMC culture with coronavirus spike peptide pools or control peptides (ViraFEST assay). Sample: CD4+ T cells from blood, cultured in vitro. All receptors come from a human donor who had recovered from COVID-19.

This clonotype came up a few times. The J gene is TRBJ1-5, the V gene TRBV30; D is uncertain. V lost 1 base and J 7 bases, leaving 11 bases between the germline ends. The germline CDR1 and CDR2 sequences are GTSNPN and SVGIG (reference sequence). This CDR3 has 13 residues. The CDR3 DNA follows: TGTGCCTGGAGTGGGGCCGACGGGCAGCCCCAGCATTTT. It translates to CAWSGADGQPQHF.

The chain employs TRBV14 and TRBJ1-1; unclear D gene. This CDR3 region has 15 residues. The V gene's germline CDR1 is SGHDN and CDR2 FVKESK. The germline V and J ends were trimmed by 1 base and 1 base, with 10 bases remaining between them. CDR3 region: CASSQGGAANTEAFF. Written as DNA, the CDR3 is TGTGCCAGCAGCCAAGGAGGAGCAGCGAACACTGAAGCTTTCTTT. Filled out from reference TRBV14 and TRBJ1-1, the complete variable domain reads EAGVTQFPSHSVIEKGQTVTLRCDPISGHDNLYWYRRVMGKEIKFLLHFVKESKQDESGMPNNRFLAERTGGTYSTLKVQPAELEDSGVYFCASSQGGAANTEAFFGQGTRLTVV.

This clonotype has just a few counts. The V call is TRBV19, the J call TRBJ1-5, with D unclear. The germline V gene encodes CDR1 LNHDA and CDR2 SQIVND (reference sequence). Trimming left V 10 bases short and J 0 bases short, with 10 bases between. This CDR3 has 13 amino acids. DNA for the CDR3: TGTGCCACCCGGTCCAATAGCAATCAGCCCCAGCATTTT. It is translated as CATRSNSNQPQHF.

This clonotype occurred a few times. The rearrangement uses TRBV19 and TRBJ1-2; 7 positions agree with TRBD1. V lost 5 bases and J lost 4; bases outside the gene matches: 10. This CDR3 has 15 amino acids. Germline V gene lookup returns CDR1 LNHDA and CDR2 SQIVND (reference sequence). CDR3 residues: CASSPGQAGLYGYTF. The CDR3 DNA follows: TGTGCCAGTAGTCCCGGACAGGCTGGGCTCTATGGCTACACCTTC.

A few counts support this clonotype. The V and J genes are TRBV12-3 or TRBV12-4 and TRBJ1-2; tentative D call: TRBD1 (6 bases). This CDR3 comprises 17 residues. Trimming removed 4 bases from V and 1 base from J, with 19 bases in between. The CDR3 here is CASSSRAVGGLNYGYTF. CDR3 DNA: TGTGCCAGCAGTTCTCGAGCGGTAGGGGGGCTTAACTATGGCTACACCTTC.

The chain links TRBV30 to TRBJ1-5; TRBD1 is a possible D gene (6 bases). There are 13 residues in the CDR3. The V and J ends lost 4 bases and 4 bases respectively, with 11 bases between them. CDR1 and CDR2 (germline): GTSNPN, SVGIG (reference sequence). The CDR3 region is CAWNGQPNQPQHF. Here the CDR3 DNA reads TGTGCCTGGAACGGACAGCCGAATCAGCCCCAGCATTTT.

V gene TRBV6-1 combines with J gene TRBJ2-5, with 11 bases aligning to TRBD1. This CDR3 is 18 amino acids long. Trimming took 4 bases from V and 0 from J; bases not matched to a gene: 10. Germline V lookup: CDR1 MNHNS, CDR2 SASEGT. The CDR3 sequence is CASSGTPGQGEYQETQYF. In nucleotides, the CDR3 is TGTGCCAGCAGTGGCACACCGGGACAGGGGGAGTACCAAGAGACCCAGTACTTC.

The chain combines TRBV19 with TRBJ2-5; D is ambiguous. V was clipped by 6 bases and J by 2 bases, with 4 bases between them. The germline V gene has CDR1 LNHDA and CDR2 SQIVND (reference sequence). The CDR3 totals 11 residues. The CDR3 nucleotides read TGTGCCAGTAGCGGGCAAGAGACCCAGTACTTC. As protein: CASSGQETQYF. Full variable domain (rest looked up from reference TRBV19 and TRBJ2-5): DGGITQSPKYLFRKEGQNVTLSCEQNLNHDAMYWYRQDPGQGLRLIYYSQIVNDFQKGDIAEGYSVSREKKESFPLTVTSAQKNPTAFYLCASSGQETQYFGPGTRLLVL.

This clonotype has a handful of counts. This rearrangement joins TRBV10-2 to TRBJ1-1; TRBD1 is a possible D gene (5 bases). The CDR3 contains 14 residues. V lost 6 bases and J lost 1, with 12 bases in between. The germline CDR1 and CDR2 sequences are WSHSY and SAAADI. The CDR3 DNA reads TGCGCCAGCAGCGCAGGAGGGGCGAACACTGAAGCTTTCTTT. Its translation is CASSAGGANTEAFF.

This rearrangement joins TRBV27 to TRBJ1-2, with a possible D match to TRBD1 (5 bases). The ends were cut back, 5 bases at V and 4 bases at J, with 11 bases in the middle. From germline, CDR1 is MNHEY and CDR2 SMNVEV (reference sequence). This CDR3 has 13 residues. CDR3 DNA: TGTGCCAGCAGTCGTGACAGTATCTATGGCTACACCTTC. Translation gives CASSRDSIYGYTF.

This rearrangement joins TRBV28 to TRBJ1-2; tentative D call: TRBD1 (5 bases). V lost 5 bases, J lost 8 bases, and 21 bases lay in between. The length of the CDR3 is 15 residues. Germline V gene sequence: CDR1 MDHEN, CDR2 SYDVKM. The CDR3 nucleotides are TGTGCCAGCAGTGAAATAAGGGGCCCTTCGAAGGGCTACACCTTC. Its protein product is CASSEIRGPSKGYTF.

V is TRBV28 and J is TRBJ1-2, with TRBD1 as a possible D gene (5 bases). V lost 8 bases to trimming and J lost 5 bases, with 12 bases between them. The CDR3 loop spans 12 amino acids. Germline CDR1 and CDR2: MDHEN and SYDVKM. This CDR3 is CASEGRTYGYTF. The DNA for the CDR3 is TGTGCCAGCGAGGGACGCACATATGGCTACACCTTC.

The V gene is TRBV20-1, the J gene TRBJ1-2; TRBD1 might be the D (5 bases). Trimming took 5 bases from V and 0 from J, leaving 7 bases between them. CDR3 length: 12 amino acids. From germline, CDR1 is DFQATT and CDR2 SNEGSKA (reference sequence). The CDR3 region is CSALTANYGYTF. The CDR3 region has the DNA TGCAGTGCTCTGACAGCTAACTATGGCTACACCTTC.

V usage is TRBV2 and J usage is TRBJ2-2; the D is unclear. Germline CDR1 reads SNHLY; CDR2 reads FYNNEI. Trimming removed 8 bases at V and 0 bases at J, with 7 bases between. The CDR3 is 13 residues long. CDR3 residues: CASSIANTGELFF. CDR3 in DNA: TGTGCCAGCTCGATTGCGAACACCGGGGAGCTGTTTTTT.

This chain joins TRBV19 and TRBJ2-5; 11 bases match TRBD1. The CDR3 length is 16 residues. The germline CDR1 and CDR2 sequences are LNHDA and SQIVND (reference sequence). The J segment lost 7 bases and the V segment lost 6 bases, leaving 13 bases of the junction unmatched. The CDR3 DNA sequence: TGTGCCAGTAGCGGGACAGGGGGTCTAGCGGGCAGGACCCAGTACTTC. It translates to CASSGTGGLAGRTQYF.

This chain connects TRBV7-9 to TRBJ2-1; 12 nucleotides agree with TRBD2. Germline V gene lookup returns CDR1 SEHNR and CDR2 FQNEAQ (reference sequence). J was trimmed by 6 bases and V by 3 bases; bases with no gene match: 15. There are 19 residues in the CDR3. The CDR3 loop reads CASSFRGLAGMGGVNEQFF. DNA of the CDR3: TGTGCCAGCAGCTTCAGAGGACTAGCGGGAATGGGAGGGGTCAATGAGCAGTTCTTC. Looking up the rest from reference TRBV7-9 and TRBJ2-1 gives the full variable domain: DTGVSQNPRHKITKRGQNVTFRCDPISEHNRLYWYRQTLGQGPEFLTYFQNEAQLEKSRLLSDRFSAERPKGSFSTLEIQRTEQGDSAMYLCASSFRGLAGMGGVNEQFFGPGTRLTVL.

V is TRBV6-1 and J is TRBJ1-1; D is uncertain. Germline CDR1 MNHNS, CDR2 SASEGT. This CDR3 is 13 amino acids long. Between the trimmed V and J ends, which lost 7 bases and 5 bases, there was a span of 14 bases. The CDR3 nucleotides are TGTGCCAGCATTGGGTTTAGGACTACTGAAGCTTTCTTT. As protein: CASIGFRTTEAFF.

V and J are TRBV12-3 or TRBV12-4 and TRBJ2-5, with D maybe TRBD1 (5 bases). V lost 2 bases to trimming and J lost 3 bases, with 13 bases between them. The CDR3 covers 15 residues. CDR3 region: CASSLRQGAKETQYF. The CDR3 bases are TGTGCCAGCAGTTTACGGCAGGGCGCAAAAGAGACCCAGTACTTC.

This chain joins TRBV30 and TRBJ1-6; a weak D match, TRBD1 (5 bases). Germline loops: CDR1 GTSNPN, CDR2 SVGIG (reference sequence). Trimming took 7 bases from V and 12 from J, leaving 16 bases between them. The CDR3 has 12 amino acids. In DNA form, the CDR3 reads TGTGCCTTCCGGGACCCAGAGCTACCCCTCCACTTT. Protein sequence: CAFRDPELPLHF.

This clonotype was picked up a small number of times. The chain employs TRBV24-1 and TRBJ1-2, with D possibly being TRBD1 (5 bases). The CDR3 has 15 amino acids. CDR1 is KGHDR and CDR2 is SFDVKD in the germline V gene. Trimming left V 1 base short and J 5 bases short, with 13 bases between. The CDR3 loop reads CATSDFPGPPYGYTF. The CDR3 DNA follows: TGTGCCACCAGTGATTTTCCAGGGCCACCTTATGGCTACACCTTC.

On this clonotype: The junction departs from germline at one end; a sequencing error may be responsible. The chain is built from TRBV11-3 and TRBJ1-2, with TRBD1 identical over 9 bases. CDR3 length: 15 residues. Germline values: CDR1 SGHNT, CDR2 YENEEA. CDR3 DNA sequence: TGCGCCAGCAGCCAAGATCGGGGGACAGGGTATGGCTACACCTTC. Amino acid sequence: CASSQDRGTGYGYTF.